This T cell receptor (beta chain) was identified during a study of vaccination effects on CD4 cells after COVID-19. Across the study: Cultures of fewer than 2.5 million PBMC per well contained around 11 IU/ml IL-2 plus 10 ug/ml peptides.

CDR1 and CDR2 from the germline V gene are SGHTA and FQGTGA. This CDR3 comprises 13 residues. The V and J ends lost 5 bases and 0 bases respectively, with 7 bases between them. This clone came up a few times. Its specificity is not known. Scientists isolated CD4+ T cells after a roughly 10-day culture period ended. The vaccine given was either BNT162b2 or mRNA-1273, in two doses. Method: immunoSEQ multiplex PCR; TCRdb's copy keeps in-frame clones and lacks some. The sample yields about 73,000 clones, roughly 75% seen once. The chain has TRBV7-3 and TRBJ1-1, with unresolved D. The TCR sequence derives from a human donor who received a COVID-19 vaccine. Sequences were derived from CD4+ T cells from PBMCs cultured without peptide, sampled after COVID-19 vaccination. The CDR3 coding sequence is TGTGCCAGCAGCACACAGTTGAACACTGAAGCTTTCTTT. Translation: CASSTQLNTEAFF.